This T cell receptor beta chain was sequenced in a study of cytomegalovirus exposure and HLA in healthy donors (dated by TCRdb to the late 2010s). For the study in its entirety: In an earlier analysis of roughly 590 of the donors, approximately 260 Gb of sequence data and 100 million or so unique TCR beta sequences from 180 million or so T cells were reported. An earlier analysis of 587 of the donors used high-throughput TCR beta sequencing to judge whether each TCR beta V gene segment behaved as functional or pseudogenic. Every repertoire in the discovery cohort had been generated on one and the same sequencing platform. A few DR-DQ haplotypes were handled as single units for association and clustering because linkage in the cohort was strong. The genetic ancestry cluster associated with self-reported Caucasian donors included 81% of the roughly 400 genotyped donors. Donor age, sex, ethnicity and CMV serostatus were collected together with the repertoire data. Rather than drawing on any new phenotypic data, the later analysis identified candidate immune exposures from TCR beta sequences and the way those sequences occurred across donors. Class I and class II HLA loci were covered by the typing at four-digit resolution. The study used immunosequencing to profile the T cell repertoires of approximately 690 subjects and linked those repertoires to cytomegalovirus serostatus. Among some 400 genotyped donors of the cohort, an average of roughly 230,000 unique TCR beta nucleotide sequences was sequenced per donor, of which roughly 17% were non-productive. An early release covering around 630 HLA-typed donors comprised about 300 gigabases of sequencing data and some 79 million unique TCR sequences. The study combined high-throughput TCR immunosequencing, statistical association of individual TCRs with disease status, and machine learning to predict cytomegalovirus infection status. Typing coverage differed by locus: A, B, C, DRB1 and DQB1 were typed in roughly 620-630 donors, DQA1 in 522, DPA1 in some 600, and DPB1 in 472. A later analysis re-analyzed previously published TCR beta repertoires from hundreds of donors and added high-resolution HLA genotyping to study TCR occurrence patterns. The study aimed to test whether signatures of past pathogen exposure could be identified by cataloging public T cell receptors. In addition to the first cohort of 666 subjects, a separate validation cohort of 130 or so different subjects was used. In a later genetic analysis, genome-wide SNP genotypes for about 65% of the roughly 700 donors were used, and that subset was treated as a discovery cohort.

General conclusions and limits of the study: Sequencing depth was assumed to be roughly uniform across donors in the presence/absence analyses, though that assumption may not hold. Three of the identified cytomegalovirus-associated TCR beta chains were confirmed in vitro to be specific for cytomegalovirus antigens. A cluster of highly shared sequence variants was judged likely to be a technical artifact of the sequencing pipeline. According to a later genetic analysis, donors in an Asian-associated ancestry cluster had fewer N-insertions in productive TCRs than the approximately 610-donor mean. The authors suggested that the approach could potentially be extended to other disease states and immunological phenotypes. In a later genetic analysis, a missense DCLRE1C variant was associated with V-gene and J-gene trimming of TCR beta chains, and the association was replicated in an independent cohort. A later analysis found that TCR association rates varied across HLA loci, with DRB1 alleles showing the most associated TCRs and HLA-C alleles the fewest. Because counts were too low, about 18 rarely observed V segments, including chromosome 9 orphons, were excluded from the earlier analysis of 587 of the donors. In a later analysis, HLA-associated TCR beta chains showed more clonal expansion and lower generation probabilities than non-associated chains that were equally common. CMV serostatus was the only immune exposure information available for the cohort. Most TCR sequences were seen in very few donors, while some public TCRs were found in many individuals. According to a later analysis, most CMV-associated TCR beta chains appeared to be HLA-restricted, and the HLA associations seemed to be driven largely by CMV exposure. Linkage disequilibrium might explain the correlated functional status among segregating V segments, but an unknown experimental factor could not be ruled out. A further reported finding was that TCR beta sequences accurately predicted the HLA-A and HLA-B alleles for most subjects in the first cohort. Several of the top co-occurrence clusters appeared to be linked to parvovirus B19, influenza, CMV and Epstein-Barr virus, according to a later analysis. Because the 87-base-pair reads could not distinguish some IMGT-functional V segments, including TRBV6-2 and TRBV6-3, those segments were excluded. In this cohort, only TCR beta chains were sequenced, and detectable features were limited by the absence of alpha or paired-chain data. Because some donors lacked HLA typing at each locus, the association tests relied only on the typed subset. The study gave a list of more than 150 TCR beta chains associated with cytomegalovirus. When HLA alleles, especially DR and DQ, strongly co-occurred, attributing TCR associations to individual alleles was difficult. A later analysis associated around 16,000 TCR beta sequences with specific HLA alleles at a false discovery rate of 0.05. In an earlier analysis of approximately 600 of the donors, most TCR beta V segments were observed in productive rearrangements about 87% or about 30% of the time, broadly matching IMGT annotations. The classifier was reported to diagnose cytomegalovirus status with high specificity and sensitivity in both the original and validation cohorts.

Receptor libraries were prepared by the immunoSEQ multiplex PCR assay. The multiplex PCR relied on a mix of 60 forward primers for TCR Vbeta segments and 13 reverse primers for TCR Jbeta segments. A multiplex PCR assay on genomic DNA amplified the CDR3 region of rearranged TCR beta genes. The Illumina HiSeq System was used to sequence the amplified TCR beta libraries as 87-base-pair reads. Processing in the source paper ran as follows. A later analysis counted about 80 million unique TCR beta chains across the 700 or so repertoires, and 10 million to 11 million of these chains were shared by at least two donors. To remove PCR and sequencing errors, raw reads were error-corrected and collapsed into unique sequences using a nearest-neighbor algorithm that merged closely related sequences. Alignment of CDR3 sequences to IMGT reference sequences was used to assign V, D and J gene segments. For a sequence to be retained, at least a six-nucleotide match to both a V gene segment and a J gene segment was required. Rearrangements were classified as productive when the CDR3 lacked stop codons and remained in frame with V and J, and all other rearrangements were classified as non-productive. CDR3 was defined according to IMGT convention as the region running from the second conserved V-encoded cysteine to the conserved J-encoded phenylalanine. The earlier analysis of 587 of the donors excluded sequences that lacked an unambiguous match to a single V gene segment. In an earlier analysis of a few hundred of the donors, a V segment was called functional when productive rearrangements were above 56.7%, and segregating when the standard deviation between donors exceeded 5%. A statistical classification framework was developed to diagnose cytomegalovirus status using the catalog of TCR beta chain sequences. In a later analysis, TCR nucleotide sequences were compared against IMGT/GENE-DB human TR gene sequences so that V and J genes could be assigned. Using the TCRdist pipeline, a later analysis assigned CDR3 sequences along with most-parsimonious VDJ recombination scenarios. A later analysis defined each TCR beta chain by its CDR3 amino acid sequence plus V-gene family, and excluded reads lacking a unique V-gene family. As a way to deal with suspected cross-contamination and a sequencing artifact, a later analysis dropped 500 to 700 nucleotide sequences that were highly shared and had low generation probability. A later analysis calculated a clonal expansion index for each public chain from normalized within-repertoire ranks of inferred template counts. A later analysis computed generation probabilities with a VDJ recombination model fitted to out-of-frame rearrangements, and checked the results against IGoR. In a later analysis, hypergeometric tests were used to score TCR-TCR, TCR-HLA and TCR-CMV co-occurrence, with a repertoire-size bias correction applied to TCR pairs. False discovery rates were estimated in a later analysis by permuting HLA or CMV assignments 20 times. In a later analysis, co-occurring TCRs were grouped using DBSCAN, and TCRdist sequence similarity was added for clustering within HLA-allele-positive subsets. Repertoires with fewer than 30,000 or more than 120,000 public chains were left out of co-occurrence clustering, as were a few repertoires with anomalous nucleotide sharing. TCRdb's version of the immuneACCESS table is confined to in-frame rearrangements and falls short of the full clone set. An unresolved V gene accounts for under half of the shortfall where checked; the remainder is of unknown origin. V and J calls and clone size are those listed in that table; D and trimming were worked out from the DNA. The sample contains 100,000 to 150,000 clones, around 77% of them found a single time. Together, the top ten hold over 10% of the sample.

The CDR3, from cysteine to phenylalanine, totals 15 residues. The DNA shown is the 45-base CDR3, in frame from base 1. The germline V gene (reference sequence) provides CDR1 SEHNR and CDR2 FQNEAQ. The cohort comprised fewer than 700 healthy bone marrow donors. At the time of sampling, all cohort members were nominally healthy, though unrecorded immune exposures were likely present. The donor was CMV seropositive and was included in the group of some 290 seropositive cohort members. Every donor gave a peripheral blood sample, and the peripheral blood mononuclear cells from that sample were used for TCR beta sequencing. The Qiagen DNeasy Blood Extraction Kit was used to extract genomic DNA from the blood cell samples. Worth noting for this clone: What this receptor recognizes is not known. An end of the junction differs from the germline gene, which may be a read error.

Material for sequencing was PBMCs. This TCR derives from a woman in her forties in good health and CMV-seropositive. The rearrangement combines TRBV7-9 with TRBJ1-1, with no D gene named confidently. The sequenced DNA is TGTTCCAGCAGCTCCTACCTCTCGGGGATCACTGAAGCTTTCTTT. The encoded protein is CSSSSYLSGITEAFF. Full variable domain (CDR3 extended with the reference TRBV7-9 and TRBJ1-1 proteins): DTGVSQNPRHKITKRGQNVTFRCDPISEHNRLYWYRQTLGQGPEFLTYFQNEAQLEKSRLLSDRFSAERPKGSFSTLEIQRTEQGDSAMYLCSSSSYLSGITEAFFGQGTRLTVV.